This T cell receptor beta chain was captured by sequencing in a study of shared clonotypes between healthy human individuals. Study-wide points: Naive subsets usually exceeded memory subsets in estimated richness. Rarefaction gave evidence that sorted-subset sequencing remained incomplete despite large depth.

As regards this clone: Its antigen is not identified.

The assay used deep level. Assay used: immunoSEQ multiplex PCR; TCRdb lists only in-frame clones, some missing. The sample lists 950,000 to 1,100,000 clones, 65% to 75% seen once, with about 1.5% in the top ten. This receptor was obtained from a man between 18 and 29 years old in good health. Source material: memory CD4+ T cells sorted from blood. Subset in this sample: CD45RA-negative fraction.

DNA of the CDR3: TGTGCCAGCAGCTTGAGCTCGGACAGGAACAATCAGCCCCAGCATTTT. It encodes CASSLSSDRNNQPQHF. This chain connects TRBV11-2 to TRBJ1-5; TRBD1 matches at 7 bases. V was pared by 3 bases and J by 3 bases, with 8 bases of the junction left unmatched. The CDR3 is made up of 16 amino acids. Germline-derived CDR1 and CDR2 are SGHAT and FQNNGV.